What follows are 8 T cell receptor beta chains derived from one specimen sequenced in a study of CD8 T cells in Susac syndrome. A quantity of roughly 0.5 to 1 ug RNA underwent reverse transcription using random hexamers. TCRdb re-called the immunoSEQ multiplex PCR reads through MiXCR, storing one row per CDR3 protein. The profile shows roughly 120,000 distinct CDR3 sequences, less than 95% of them singletons. The source material was CD4+ T cells from PBMCs. Source of these receptors: a human donor with multiple sclerosis.

This clonotype came up once. The chain employs TRBV12-3 or TRBV12-4 and TRBJ1-2; possible D gene TRBD1, 5 bases. V lost 7 bases to trimming and J lost 4 bases, with 19 bases between them. The CDR3 has 15 residues. The CDR3: CASNPGEGRVYGYTF. The CDR3 DNA is TGTGCCAGCAACCCGGGCGAGGGGAGAGTCTATGGCTACACCTTC.

The genes are TRBV18 and TRBJ1-2; D gene uncertain. The CDR3 is 14 residues long. The germline V gene encodes CDR1 KGHSH and CDR2 LQKENI. V shed 0 bases and J shed 4 bases, with 9 bases lying between them. In nucleotides, the CDR3 is TGTGCCAGCTCACCACCAGGACGGTTCTATGGCTACACCTTC. It translates to CASSPPGRFYGYTF.

This sequence joins TRBV7-9 and TRBJ1-2, with 9 nucleotides matching TRBD1. V gave up 4 bases and J gave up 8 bases; unmatched junction bases: 5. This CDR3 spans 13 amino acids. From germline, CDR1 is SEHNR and CDR2 FQNEAQ (reference sequence). CDR3 sequence: CASSYGTGTGYTF. In DNA form, the CDR3 reads TGTGCCAGCAGCTATGGGACAGGGACCGGCTACACCTTC.

The chain uses TRBV12-3 or TRBV12-4 and TRBJ2-2; perhaps TRBD1 as D (5 bases). Trimming cost V 5 bases and J 0 bases, with 10 bases left between them. The CDR3 spans 15 residues. CDR3 DNA: TGTGCCAGCAGTGACAGTTTAGCGAACACCGGGGAGCTGTTTTTT. Amino acids: CASSDSLANTGELFF.

The CDR3 nucleotides read TGTGCCAGCAGCTTTGTTACCGGGACAGGGGGCGGTGGCTACACCTTC. Translated: CASSFVTGTGGGGYTF. The rearrangement links TRBV7-6 to TRBJ1-2; 12 bases agree with TRBD1. The CDR3 extends over 16 amino acids. Germline V lookup: CDR1 SGHVS, CDR2 FNYEAQ. The trim removed 3 bases at V and 7 bases at J, leaving 9 bases unmatched.

This clonotype was seen just once. The chain uses TRBV6-2 or TRBV6-3 and TRBJ2-7; the D is unclear. Trimming shortened V by 5 bases and J by 3 bases, and 11 bases separated the two germline ends. Looked up from germline, CDR1 is MNHEY and CDR2 is SVGEGT. This CDR3 is 13 amino acids long. The DNA for the CDR3 is TGTGCCAGCAGTCTGCAGACATTCTACGAGCAGTACTTC. Its translation: CASSLQTFYEQYF.

This clonotype was seen a single time. The CDR3 DNA reads TGCGCCAGCAGCCCGAGAGACGGGAGACATTCCTACAATGAGCAGTTCTTC. This translates into CASSPRDGRHSYNEQFF. The chain has TRBV4-1 and TRBJ2-1; weak D call: TRBD2 (6 bases). The CDR3 consists of 17 residues. Deletions cut 4 bases from V and 1 base from J, with 17 bases between. The germline V gene has CDR1 MGHRA and CDR2 YSYEKL.

Only one count was recorded for this clonotype. This chain links TRBV6-5 with TRBJ1-1; no clear D gene. The CDR3 spans 12 residues. V dropped 2 bases and J dropped 2 bases, with 3 bases sitting between them. The germline V gene has CDR1 MNHEY and CDR2 SVGAGI. CDR3 DNA sequence: TGTGCCAGCAGTTACCACAACACTGAAGCTTTCTTT. This encodes CASSYHNTEAFF.